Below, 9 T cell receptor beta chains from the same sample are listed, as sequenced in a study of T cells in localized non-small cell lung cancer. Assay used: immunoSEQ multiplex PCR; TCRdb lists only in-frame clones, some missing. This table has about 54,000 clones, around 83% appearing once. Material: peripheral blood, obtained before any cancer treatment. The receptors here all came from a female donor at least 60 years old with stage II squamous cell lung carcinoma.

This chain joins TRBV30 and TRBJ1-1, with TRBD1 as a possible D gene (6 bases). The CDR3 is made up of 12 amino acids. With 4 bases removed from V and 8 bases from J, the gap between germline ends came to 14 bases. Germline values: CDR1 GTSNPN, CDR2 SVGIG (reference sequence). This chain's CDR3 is CAWTPRGREAFF. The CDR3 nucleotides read TGTGCCTGGACTCCTCGGGGGCGAGAAGCTTTCTTT.

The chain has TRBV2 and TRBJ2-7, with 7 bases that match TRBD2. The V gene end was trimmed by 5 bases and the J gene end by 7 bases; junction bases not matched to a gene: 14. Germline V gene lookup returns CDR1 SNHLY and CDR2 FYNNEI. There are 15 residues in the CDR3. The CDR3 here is CASSPEVGGVREQYF. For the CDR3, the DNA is TGTGCCAGCAGTCCGGAAGTGGGAGGGGTGAGGGAGCAGTACTTC. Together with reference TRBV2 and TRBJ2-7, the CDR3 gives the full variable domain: EPEVTQTPSHQVTQMGQEVILRCVPISNHLYFYWYRQILGQKVEFLVSFYNNEISEKSEIFDDQFSVERPDGSNFTLKIRSTKLEDSAMYFCASSPEVGGVREQYFGPGTRLTVT.

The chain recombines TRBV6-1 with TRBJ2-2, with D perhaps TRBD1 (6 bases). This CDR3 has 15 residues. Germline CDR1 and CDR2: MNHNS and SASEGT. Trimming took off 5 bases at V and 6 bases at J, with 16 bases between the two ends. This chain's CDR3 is CASSRIGQPAGELFF. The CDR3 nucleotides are TGTGCCAGCAGTAGAATCGGACAGCCAGCCGGGGAGCTGTTTTTT.

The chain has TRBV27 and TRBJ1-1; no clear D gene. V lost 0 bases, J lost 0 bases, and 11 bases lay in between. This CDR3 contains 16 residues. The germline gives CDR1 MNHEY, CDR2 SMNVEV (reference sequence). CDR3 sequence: CASSLSSGVMNTEAFF. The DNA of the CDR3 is TGTGCCAGCAGTTTATCTTCCGGGGTTATGAACACTGAAGCTTTCTTT.

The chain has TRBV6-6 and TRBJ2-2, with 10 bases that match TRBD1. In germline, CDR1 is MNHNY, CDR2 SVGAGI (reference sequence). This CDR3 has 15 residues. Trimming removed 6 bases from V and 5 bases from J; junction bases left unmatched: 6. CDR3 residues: CASRRDRGGTGELFF. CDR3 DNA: TGTGCCAGCAGACGGGACAGGGGAGGAACCGGGGAGCTGTTTTTT.

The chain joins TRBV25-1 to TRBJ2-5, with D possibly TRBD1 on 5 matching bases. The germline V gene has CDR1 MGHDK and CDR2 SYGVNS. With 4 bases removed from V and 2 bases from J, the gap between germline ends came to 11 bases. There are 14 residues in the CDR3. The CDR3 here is CASSVTDNQETQYF. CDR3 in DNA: TGTGCCAGCAGTGTCACGGACAATCAAGAGACCCAGTACTTC.

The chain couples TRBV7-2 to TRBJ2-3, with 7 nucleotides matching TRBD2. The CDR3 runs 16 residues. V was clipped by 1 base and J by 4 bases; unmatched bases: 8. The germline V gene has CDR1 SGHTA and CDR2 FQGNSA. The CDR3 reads CASSLEGTKEADTQYF. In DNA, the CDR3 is TGTGCCAGCAGCTTAGAAGGGACTAAAGAGGCAGATACGCAGTATTTT.

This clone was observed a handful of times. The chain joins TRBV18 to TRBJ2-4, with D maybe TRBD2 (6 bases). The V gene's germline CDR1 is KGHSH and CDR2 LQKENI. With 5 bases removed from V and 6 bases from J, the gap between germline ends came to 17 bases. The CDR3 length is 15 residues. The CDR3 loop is CASSSLLSEGNIQYF. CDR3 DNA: TGTGCCAGCTCATCGCTCCTCTCGGAGGGAAACATTCAGTACTTC.

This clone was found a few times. As DNA, the CDR3 is TGTGCCAGCAGTGTGTCCCAGCAGACTGAAGCTTTCTTT. It encodes CASSVSQQTEAFF. The chain carries TRBV6-1 and TRBJ1-1, with D uncertain. Trimming took 4 bases from V and 5 from J, leaving 11 bases between them. The CDR3 consists of 13 residues. Germline loops: CDR1 MNHNS, CDR2 SASEGT.